Included here is one T cell receptor (beta chain) sequence, with context. The antigen it binds to is not known. The sample holds no much larger clone one base away, and base qualities are not on file. These data are taken from a study of cytomegalovirus exposure and HLA in healthy donors (dated by TCRdb to the late 2010s). Describing the broader study: In an earlier analysis of under 600 of the donors, roughly 300 Gb of sequence data and 100 million or so unique TCR beta sequences from 150 million to 200 million T cells were reported. A separate validation cohort of more than 100 different subjects was used in addition to the roughly 700-subject first cohort. Alongside the repertoire data, information on donor age, sex, ethnicity and CMV serostatus was compiled. High-throughput TCR immunosequencing, statistical association of individual TCRs with disease status, and machine learning were combined to predict cytomegalovirus infection status. To study patterns of TCR occurrence, a later analysis re-analyzed previously published TCR beta repertoires from hundreds of donors and added high-resolution HLA genotyping. The study profiled the T cell repertoires of hundreds of subjects by immunosequencing and related them to cytomegalovirus serostatus. A later genetic analysis used genome-wide SNP genotypes for about three fifths of the 666 donors, treating that subset as a discovery cohort. HLA typing included class I and class II loci at four-digit resolution. To decide whether each TCR beta V gene segment behaved as functional or pseudogenic, an earlier analysis of some 580 of the donors relied on high-throughput TCR beta sequencing. Of the approximately 400 genotyped donors, approximately 80% were placed in the genetic ancestry cluster associated with self-reported Caucasian donors. The number of donors typed differed by locus, with about 629-630 for A, B, C, DRB1 and DQB1, more than 500 for DQA1, 600 to 610 for DPA1, and roughly 450 for DPB1. All discovery cohort repertoires had been generated using a single sequencing platform. The study aimed to test whether signatures of past pathogen exposure could be identified by cataloging public T cell receptors. Four or five DR-DQ haplotypes were handled as single units for association and clustering, since linkage in the cohort was strong. Rather than drawing on any new phenotypic data, the later analysis identified candidate immune exposures from TCR beta sequences and the way those sequences occurred across donors. Roughly 300 gigabases of sequencing data and around 80 million unique TCR sequences made up an early release that covered fewer than 650 HLA-typed donors. Among some 410 genotyped donors of the cohort, an average of roughly 240,000 unique TCR beta nucleotide sequences were sequenced per donor, roughly 20% of them non-productive. Paper-wide results and their limitations: Most CMV-associated TCR beta chains appeared to be HLA-restricted in a later analysis, and the HLA associations seemed to be driven largely by CMV exposure. In vitro tests confirmed that three of the cytomegalovirus-associated TCR beta chains recognize cytomegalovirus antigens. Sequencing depth was assumed to be roughly uniform across donors in the presence/absence analyses, though that assumption may not hold. In both the original and validation cohorts, the classifier was reported to diagnose cytomegalovirus status with high specificity and sensitivity. In an earlier analysis of under 600 of the donors, most TCR beta V segments were observed in productive rearrangements about 87% or about 30% of the time, broadly matching IMGT annotations. Some IMGT-functional V segments, including TRBV6-2 and TRBV6-3, could not be told apart with the 87-base-pair reads, so those segments were excluded. When HLA alleles, especially DR and DQ, strongly co-occurred, TCR associations were difficult to assign to individual alleles. The study gave a list of about 150 TCR beta chains associated with cytomegalovirus. Several of the top co-occurrence clusters appeared to be linked to parvovirus B19, influenza, CMV and Epstein-Barr virus, according to a later analysis. The only immune exposure information available for the cohort was CMV serostatus. In a later genetic analysis, a missense DCLRE1C variant was associated with V-gene and J-gene trimming of TCR beta chains, and the association was replicated in an independent cohort. A cluster of highly shared sequence variants was judged likely to represent a technical artifact of the sequencing pipeline. This cohort had only TCR beta chains sequenced, and the lack of alpha or paired-chain data limited which features could be detected. Because counts were too low, under 20 rarely observed V segments, including chromosome 9 orphons, were left out of the earlier analysis of several hundred of the donors. Linkage disequilibrium might explain the correlated functional status among segregating V segments, but an unknown experimental factor could not be excluded. In a later analysis, 15,000 to 20,000 TCR beta sequences were associated with specific HLA alleles at a false discovery rate of 0.05. In a later analysis, TCR association rates were found to vary across HLA loci, with the most associated TCRs seen for DRB1 alleles and the fewest for HLA-C alleles. In a later analysis, HLA-associated TCR beta chains were found to be more clonally expanded and to have lower generation probabilities than equally common non-associated chains. Across donors, most TCR sequences were observed very rarely, whereas some public TCRs were present in many individuals. Because some donors lacked HLA typing at each locus, the association tests relied only on the typed subset. The authors suggested that the approach could potentially be extended to other disease states and immunological phenotypes. Compared with the approximately 720-donor mean, donors in an Asian-associated ancestry cluster had fewer N-insertions in productive TCRs, according to a later genetic analysis. A further reported finding was that TCR beta sequences accurately predicted the HLA-A and HLA-B alleles for most subjects in the first cohort.

The cohort was made up of approximately 670 healthy bone marrow donors. At the time of sampling, all cohort members were nominally healthy, though unrecorded immune exposures were likely present. The donor was CMV seropositive and belonged to the group of 250 to 350 seropositive cohort members. A peripheral blood sample was provided by each donor, and peripheral blood mononuclear cells were used for TCR beta sequencing. Genomic DNA was extracted from the blood cell samples with the Qiagen DNeasy Blood Extraction Kit. Library construction relied on the immunoSEQ multiplex PCR assay. A mixture of 60 forward primers for TCR Vbeta segments and 13 reverse primers for TCR Jbeta segments was used in the multiplex PCR. The CDR3 region of rearranged TCR beta genes was amplified from genomic DNA with a multiplex PCR assay. On the Illumina HiSeq System, the amplified TCR beta libraries were sequenced as 87-base-pair reads. In the authors' own workflow: In a later analysis, roughly 80 million unique TCR beta chains were counted across the 500 to 850 repertoires, and roughly 11 million of these chains were shared by at least two donors. Raw reads were error-corrected and collapsed into unique sequences by a nearest-neighbor algorithm in which closely related sequences were merged to remove PCR and sequencing errors. V, D and J gene segments were assigned by aligning CDR3 sequences to IMGT reference sequences. For a sequence to be retained, a match of at least six nucleotides was required to both a V gene segment and a J gene segment. A rearrangement counted as productive if the CDR3 had no stop codons and remained in frame with V and J, and every other rearrangement counted as non-productive. Following IMGT convention, CDR3 was defined as the stretch from the second conserved V-encoded cysteine to the conserved J-encoded phenylalanine. Sequences without an unambiguous match to a single V gene segment were excluded from the earlier analysis of over 500 of the donors. In an earlier analysis of approximately 590 of the donors, a V segment was called functional when productive rearrangements were above 56.7%, and segregating when the standard deviation between donors exceeded 5%. A statistical classification framework was built for diagnosing cytomegalovirus status from the catalog of TCR beta chain sequences. In a later analysis, TCR nucleotide sequences were compared against IMGT/GENE-DB human TR gene sequences so that V and J genes could be assigned. A later analysis assigned CDR3 sequences and most-parsimonious VDJ recombination scenarios with the TCRdist pipeline. In a later analysis, each TCR beta chain was defined by its CDR3 amino acid sequence together with its V-gene family, and reads without a unique V-gene family were excluded. To address suspected cross-contamination and a sequencing artifact, a later analysis removed roughly 640 highly shared, low-generation-probability nucleotide sequences. A later analysis calculated a clonal expansion index for each public chain from normalized within-repertoire ranks of inferred template counts. In a later analysis, generation probabilities were computed using a VDJ recombination model fitted to out-of-frame rearrangements, and the results were checked against IGoR. A later analysis scored TCR-TCR, TCR-HLA and TCR-CMV co-occurrence with hypergeometric tests, applying a repertoire-size bias correction to TCR pairs. False discovery rates were estimated in a later analysis by permuting HLA or CMV assignments 20 times. A later analysis grouped co-occurring TCRs with DBSCAN, adding TCRdist sequence similarity when clustering within HLA-allele-positive subsets. For co-occurrence clustering, repertoires with fewer than 30,000 or more than 120,000 public chains were excluded, along with 5 or 6 repertoires with anomalous nucleotide sharing. Imported from immuneACCESS, the table was reduced by TCRdb to in-frame sequences with V and J called. These copies leave out some clones; in studies compared against another copy, an unresolved V gene accounts for under half, and the cause of the remainder is not known. That table furnishes V, J and clone size, whereas the DNA furnished D and trimming. The sample table records about 150,000 clones; around 80% of these occur just once. 5.6% of the sample goes to the ten largest clones.

The CDR1 and CDR2 encoded by the germline V gene are SGDLS and YYNGEE. The CDR3 numbers 15 residues from cysteine through phenylalanine. The only DNA kept is the CDR3, 45 bases in frame from the first base. V and J are trimmed by 5 bases and 8 bases, and the gene matches miss 13 bases of the junction. The V and J genes are TRBV9 and TRBJ2-1; 7 bases in between match TRBD2. Source material: PBMCs. The clonotype comes from a woman in her 40s in good health and CMV-seropositive. The sequence in DNA is TGTGCCAGCAGACCCCGGGACTACACTGGGGATGAGCAGTTCTTC. It specifies CASRPRDYTGDEQFF.